These T cell receptor beta chains were read from a single sample in a study of blood T cell repertoires in COVID-19. Profiled with immunoSEQ multiplex PCR; TCRdb holds only in-frame clones, not every one. The data hold more than 120,000 clones, with under 90% observed a single time. Sequencing was done on a sample of PBMCs or T cells enriched from blood (not recorded which). Receptor source: a man in his fifties in a cohort exposed to, infected with or recovered from COVID-19 (not recorded which). CDR3s include the opening cysteine and the closing phenylalanine or tryptophan. The D gene is left open where the match is weak. Clone size is given for some rows only: seen once, a few or many times, or a class if the clone is expanded.

>TRBJ1-2|few|.|TRBV7-9
CASSLVQGSYTF
TGTGCCAGCAGCTTAGTTCAGGGGAGCTACACCTTC
>TRBJ1-2|.|.|TRBV5-6
CASSFPGPESGYTF
TGTGCCAGCAGCTTCCCAGGCCCCGAAAGTGGCTACACCTTC
>TRBJ1-5|.|.|TRBV9
CASSVGPSEQPQHF
TGTGCCAGCAGCGTGGGGCCCTCTGAGCAGCCCCAGCATTTT
>TRBJ1-1|.|.|TRBV6-5
CASSPTGRTEAFF
TGTGCCAGCAGTCCCACAGGGCGCACTGAAGCTTTCTTT
>TRBJ2-1|.|.|TRBV11-1
CASSLMRNEQFF
TGTGCCAGCAGCTTAATGAGGAATGAGCAGTTCTTC
>TRBJ2-3|.|TRBD1|TRBV19
CASSNLTGDPSTDTQYF
TGTGCCAGTAGTAATCTCACAGGGGACCCTAGCACAGATACGCAGTATTTT
>TRBJ1-1|.|TRBD1|TRBV5-1
CASSLATGAQAEAFF
TGCGCCAGCAGCTTGGCAACAGGGGCCCAAGCGGAAGCTTTCTTT
>TRBJ1-6|.|.|TRBV30
CAWSVGGLGSPLHF
TGTGCCTGGAGTGTCGGGGGTTTGGGCTCACCCCTCCACTTT
>TRBJ2-7|.|TRBD2|TRBV18
CASSRTSGDAYEQYF
TGTGCCAGCTCACGGACTAGCGGGGACGCCTACGAGCAGTACTTC
>TRBJ1-2|.|.|TRBV15
CATARGTLDYGYTF
TGTGCCACCGCTAGGGGGACATTGGACTATGGCTACACCTTC
>TRBJ1-6|.|TRBD1|TRBV12-3/TRBV12-4
CASGTGPSPLHF
TGTGCCAGTGGGACAGGGCCTTCACCCCTCCACTTT
>TRBJ2-2|.|TRBD2|TRBV29-1
CSVQGRGTKSTGELFF
TGCAGCGTACAAGGGCGGGGGACTAAGAGCACCGGGGAGCTGTTTTTT
>TRBJ2-1|.|.|TRBV12-3/TRBV12-4
CASSGAGNEQFF
TGTGCCAGCAGCGGCGCCGGGAATGAGCAGTTCTTC
>TRBJ2-7|.|.|TRBV18
CASSPGGRGNEQYF
TGTGCCAGCTCACCGGGGGGGCGCGGGAACGAGCAGTACTTC
>TRBJ2-3|once|TRBD2|TRBV11-3
CASSLGLAGDTQYF
TGTGCCAGCAGCTTAGGACTAGCGGGAGATACGCAGTATTTT
>TRBJ2-2|.|TRBD1|TRBV24-1
CATSGQGRTGELFF
TGTGCCACCAGCGGACAGGGAAGAACCGGGGAGCTGTTTTTT
>TRBJ2-7|.|TRBD1|TRBV7-6
CASSKSGTGAYEQYF
TGTGCCAGCAGCAAATCCGGGACAGGGGCCTACGAGCAGTACTTC
>TRBJ2-5|.|.|TRBV6-5
CASSYPGSETQYF
TGTGCCAGCAGTTACCCAGGGTCCGAGACCCAGTACTTC
>TRBJ2-1|.|TRBD1|TRBV15
CATRRDRSSYNEQFF
TGTGCCACCCGGCGGGACAGGAGCTCCTACAATGAGCAGTTCTTC